This paragraph covers one TCR beta chain sequence. The germline gives CDR1 MNHNS, CDR2 SASEGT. The CDR3 extends over 12 amino acids. Between the trimmed V and J ends, which lost 6 bases and 4 bases, there was a span of 9 bases. One entry per CDR3 protein, called by TCRdb with MiXCR from the 5' RACE reads. Here the sample spans about 310,000 distinct CDR3 sequences, approximately 3.8% being singletons. This entry is derived from a study of T cells after yellow fever vaccination. In the study overall: Where fractions had low cell numbers, libraries were prepared from them with the SMART-Seq v4 Ultra Low Input RNA kit.

The source material was PBMCs, sampled on the day of the yellow fever booster vaccination. The chain recombines TRBV6-1 with TRBJ1-2; a possible D gene is TRBD1 (6 bases). This sequence was found in a man in his late teens or twenties who received the YFV17D yellow fever vaccine. As DNA, the CDR3 is TGTGCCAGCAGAGGACAGTTCTATGGCTACACCTTC. Translating it yields CASRGQFYGYTF.